This entry concerns a single TCR beta chain. Its antigen has not been determined. Per-nucleotide qualities are absent, and no much larger clonotype sits a single base away. This sample stems from a study of CD8 T cells in Susac syndrome (dated by TCRdb to between 2018 and 2021). For the study in its entirety: Among the Susac syndrome patients who were sequenced, clinically active disease was present in more than 5 and clinical remission was observed in eight. At blood withdrawal, Susac syndrome patients were therapy-naive, treated with corticosteroids (with IVIg additionally given to some), or treated with IVIg alone. The study used repertoire sequencing to test whether antigen drove CD8+ T cell activation and differentiation in Susac syndrome. The study compared CD8+ T cell repertoire clonality among over ten healthy donors, approximately 14 Susac syndrome patients and some 16 multiple sclerosis patients.

RNA was extracted using the RNeasy kit, and about 0.5 to 1 microgram was reverse transcribed with random hexamers. TCR beta CDR3 regions were amplified with the immunoSEQ multiplex PCR assay covering 54 Vbeta and 13 Jbeta segments. PCR amplification bias was corrected by using a synthetic template baseline for primer optimization and computational correction. Under the source paper's analysis protocol: Reads were annotated to V, D and J genes according to IMGT and were analyzed with immunoSEQ Analyzer, with only productive sequences retained. Clonality was calculated as one minus the Shannon entropy normalized by log2 of the number of productive unique sequences. Public and private clones were assessed among the 100 most prevalent clones of each patient and control. A clone was defined as Susac-specific if it was absent from the healthy and MS cohorts, from about 1,100 published viral clones and from other ImmuneACCESS disease sequences. TCRdb trimmed the raw reads at Q25, called clones with MiXCR and kept productive beta chains. Merged by CDR3 protein, the rows form single entries marked with the most common genes and DNA. The V and J calls, along with clone size, are taken from TCRdb and not from the paper's own processing. The sample includes 120,000 or so distinct CDR3 sequences, with just under 95% observed a single time. The ten largest make up about 0.27% of the sample.

Broad study findings and their caveats: CD8+ repertoires in Susac syndrome showed clonal expansion, which was highest in CD8+ TEMRA cells and was greater in clinically active patients than in remitting patients. The number of individuals in the TCR sequencing and HLA analysis was recognized as being relatively small. In the total CD8+ and CD8+ TEMRA repertoires, roughly 15 and five Susac-specific public clones, respectively, were identified.

Peripheral blood CD8+ and CD4+ T cells from healthy donors, Susac syndrome patients and multiple sclerosis patients were profiled by high-throughput TCR beta sequencing. The Susac syndrome patients fulfilled recently defined diagnostic criteria for either definite or probable disease. Bulk CD8+ and CD4+ T cells were purified magnetically by negative isolation, whereas CD8+ TEMRA cells were enriched by FACS. Blood was drawn into EDTA tubes, processed within 24 hours, and PBMCs were isolated by density gradient centrifugation. PBMCs intended for TCR sequencing were cryopreserved in liquid nitrogen and were subsequently thawed in a 37 degrees C water bath. The sorted or isolated CD4+, CD8+ and CD8+ TEMRA cells had a purity of 90% or higher. V was cut back by 4 bases and J by 0 bases, leaving a gap of 21 bases between them. From its cysteine to its phenylalanine, the CDR3 spans 18 amino acids. Only the CDR3 portion is preserved as DNA: 54 bases, with reading frame beginning at the first base. CDR1 and CDR2 (SGHDT, YYEEEE) derive from the germline V gene.

The source is a human donor with Susac syndrome. The sequencing input was CD8+ T cells from PBMCs. This chain joins TRBV5-6 to TRBJ2-3; matching of 6 bases hints at TRBD1 as the D gene. The nucleotide sequence reads as follows: TGTGCCAGCAGCGCAATAACACAGGGAGTTGTCAGCACAGATACGCAGTATTTT. This encodes CASSAITQGVVSTDTQYF.